Following are 25 T cell receptor beta chains from one sample sequenced in a study of control samples from healthy donors and cancer patients. Measured with immunoSEQ multiplex PCR; TCRdb has only the in-frame clones, and not every one. This sample has 25,000 to 35,000 clones, with 91% found just once. Sequenced: PBMCs. These TCRs come from a man between 50 and 59 years old with lung cancer.

J is TRBJ2-1 and V is TRBV10-3; TRBD2 might be the D (5 bases). V was shortened by 5 bases and J by 6 bases, with 14 bases between the two germline ends. This CDR3 has 14 residues. Germline values: CDR1 ENHRY, CDR2 SYGVKD. CDR3 DNA: TGTGCCATCAGTAACGTCGGGGTTAGCAATGAGCAGTTCTTC. It is translated as CAISNVGVSNEQFF.

The chain couples TRBV6-5 to TRBJ2-5; D uncertain. V gave up 6 bases and J gave up 2 bases, with 10 bases separating them. The germline gives CDR1 MNHEY, CDR2 SVGAGI. The CDR3 extends over 13 amino acids. The CDR3 loop reads CASSTNRQETQYF. CDR3 sequence (DNA): TGTGCCAGCAGCACCAATCGACAAGAGACCCAGTACTTC.

The chain carries TRBV6-2 or TRBV6-3 and TRBJ1-1; D is ambiguous. From germline, CDR1 is MNHEY and CDR2 SVGEGT. CDR3 length: 13 amino acids. V shed 5 bases and J shed 4 bases, with 11 bases lying between them. The CDR3 protein is CASSREGGTEAFF. The CDR3 nucleotides read TGTGCCAGCAGTCGGGAGGGTGGCACTGAAGCTTTCTTT.

The gene calls are TRBV9 and TRBJ1-1, with unresolved D. The CDR3 has 14 residues. Trimming cost V 2 bases and J 3 bases, with 11 bases left between them. From germline, CDR1 is SGDLS and CDR2 YYNGEE. The CDR3 loop is CASSVRTVDTEAFF. The CDR3 nucleotides read TGTGCCAGCAGCGTTCGGACTGTGGACACTGAAGCTTTCTTT.

The chain has TRBV19 and TRBJ2-3; 9 bases are shared with TRBD2. V lost 3 bases to trimming and J lost 0 bases; unmatched junction nucleotides: 4. The CDR3 consists of 16 residues. Looked up from germline, CDR1 is LNHDA and CDR2 is SQIVND (reference sequence). The CDR3, as DNA: TGTGCCAGTAGTATTATAGCGGGGGTAAGCACAGATACGCAGTATTTT. Its translation is CASSIIAGVSTDTQYF.

The chain links TRBV3-1 (or the pseudogene TRBV3-2) to TRBJ2-5, with D possibly being TRBD1 or TRBD2 (5 bases each). CDR3 length equals 13 residues. Germline V gene sequence: CDR1 LGHDT, CDR2 YNNKEL (reference sequence). Trimming shortened V by 2 bases and J by 4 bases, and 8 bases separated the two germline ends. CDR3: CASSQWGIETQYF. DNA of the CDR3: TGTGCCAGCAGCCAATGGGGGATAGAGACCCAGTACTTC.

This clone was recorded once. The chain couples TRBV28 to TRBJ2-2; no definite D call. Per the germline V gene, CDR1 is MDHEN and CDR2 is SYDVKM. The CDR3 spans 12 residues. The V end lost 4 bases, the J end lost 8 bases, and 8 bases lay between the germline ends. The CDR3 sequence is CASSSGVGELFF. Written as DNA, the CDR3 is TGTGCCAGCAGTTCGGGCGTGGGGGAGCTGTTTTTT.

The gene calls are TRBV15 and TRBJ2-1, with D perhaps TRBD2 (6 bases). Germline loops: CDR1 LNHNV, CDR2 YYDKDF (reference sequence). This CDR3 comprises 15 residues. Trimming took off 1 base at V and 5 bases at J, with 12 bases between the two ends. This CDR3 reads CATSRGLAHDNEQFF. The CDR3, as DNA: TGTGCCACCAGCAGAGGGCTAGCGCATGACAATGAGCAGTTCTTC.

This chain uses TRBV5-1 with TRBJ2-6, with no clear D. The V end was cut by 3 bases, the J end by 0 bases, with 10 bases between. Germline assignment: CDR1 SGHRS and CDR2 YFSETQ. The CDR3 runs to 16 residues. The CDR3 loop is CASSSNMGSGANVLTF. The CDR3 DNA sequence: TGCGCCAGCAGCTCAAATATGGGCTCTGGGGCCAACGTCCTGACTTTC.

This chain connects TRBV7-3 to TRBJ1-2; 7 bases match TRBD1. CDR1 and CDR2 from the germline V gene are SGHTA and FQGTGA. The CDR3 has 19 amino acids. J lost 3 bases, V lost 4 bases, and 20 bases had no gene match. For the CDR3, the DNA is TGTGCCAGCAGCTCCTCAGGATTTACCCAAGACAGGGATCACTATGGCTACACCTTC. Its translation: CASSSSGFTQDRDHYGYTF.

This clone has just a few counts. This sequence joins TRBV11-2 and TRBJ1-1; 8 bases match TRBD1. Trimming cost V 5 bases and J 1 base; bases outside gene matches: 6. This CDR3 has 15 amino acids. CDR1 is SGHAT and CDR2 is FQNNGV in the germline V gene. In DNA form, the CDR3 reads TGTGCCAGCAGCCCCCGGACAGGGTGGAACACTGAAGCTTTCTTT. Protein product: CASSPRTGWNTEAFF.

The rearrangement joins TRBV6-2 or TRBV6-3 to TRBJ1-5, with no clear D. The CDR3 runs to 16 residues. Germline loops: CDR1 MNHEY, CDR2 SVGEGT. The germline V and J ends were trimmed by 5 bases and 1 base, with 15 bases remaining between them. The CDR3 region is CASSPQKGGSNQPQHF. DNA of the CDR3: TGTGCCAGCAGTCCCCAAAAGGGAGGGAGCAATCAGCCCCAGCATTTT.

The rearrangement uses TRBV6-6 and TRBJ1-3, with a possible D match to TRBD1 (5 bases). CDR3 length: 13 residues. Germline lookup yields CDR1 MNHNY and CDR2 SVGAGI (reference sequence). V shed 6 bases and J shed 4 bases, with 10 bases lying between them. The CDR3 coding sequence is TGTGCCAGCAGCCTGGGGCCCGGAAACACCATATATTTT. It codes for CASSLGPGNTIYF.

The chain is built from TRBV12-3 or TRBV12-4 and TRBJ1-5, with no clear D. The CDR3 is 13 amino acids. With 1 base removed from V and 7 bases from J, the gap between germline ends came to 8 bases. CDR3 sequence: CASSLGRGQPQHF. The CDR3 DNA reads TGTGCCAGCAGTTTAGGGCGTGGGCAGCCCCAGCATTTT.

This clone was seen more than once but under ten times. The chain is built from TRBV27 and TRBJ1-1, with D maybe TRBD1 (5 bases). This CDR3 contains 14 residues. Germline loops: CDR1 MNHEY, CDR2 SMNVEV (reference sequence). V was trimmed by 6 bases and J by 1 base, leaving 12 bases between them. CDR3 protein: CASRSGMTNTEAFF. DNA of the CDR3: TGTGCCAGCAGGTCAGGGATGACGAACACTGAAGCTTTCTTT.

The chain employs TRBV9 and TRBJ1-1; no reliable D call. V lost 4 bases and J 3 bases, leaving 10 bases between the germline ends. The germline gives CDR1 SGDLS, CDR2 YYNGEE. This CDR3 region has 13 residues. CDR3 nucleotides: TGTGCCAGCAGCCCGACACCTGACACTGAAGCTTTCTTT. Protein: CASSPTPDTEAFF. Full variable domain (rest looked up from reference TRBV9 and TRBJ1-1): DSGVTQTPKHLITATGQRVTLRCSPRSGDLSVYWYQQSLDQGLQFLIQYYNGEERAKGNILERFSAQQFPDLHSELNLSSLELGDSALYFCASSPTPDTEAFFGQGTRLTVV.

J is TRBJ1-4 and V is TRBV6-5; D may be TRBD1 (5 bases). V gave up 6 bases and J gave up 7 bases, with 12 bases separating them. CDR1 is MNHEY, CDR2 SVGAGI, per germline. This CDR3 is built from 13 residues. CDR3 in amino acids: CASRSNQGEKLFF. The CDR3 DNA is TGTGCCAGCAGGTCTAACCAGGGTGAAAAACTGTTTTTT.

The V call is TRBV7-3, the J call TRBJ2-2, with no clear D. This CDR3 has 16 amino acids. Germline CDR1 is SGHTA and CDR2 is FQGTGA. With 5 bases removed from V and 2 bases from J, the gap between germline ends came to 15 bases. The chain's CDR3 is CASSLGPSLNTGELFF. The DNA for the CDR3 is TGTGCCAGCAGCCTAGGGCCTAGTCTAAACACCGGGGAGCTGTTTTTT.

The chain combines TRBV27 with TRBJ2-3, with 12 nucleotides matching TRBD2. The CDR3 has 14 amino acids. V gave up 10 bases and J gave up 9 bases; unmatched junction bases: 11. Per germline, CDR1 MNHEY and CDR2 SMNVEV (reference sequence). CDR3 nucleotides: TGTGCCACAGGACTAGCGGGGATTTTAGGAACGCAGTATTTT. This sequence encodes CATGLAGILGTQYF.

The V gene is TRBV19, the J gene TRBJ2-5; 9 bases match TRBD1. Trimming removed 5 bases from V and 5 bases from J; junction bases left unmatched: 12. The CDR3 covers 16 residues. Per germline, CDR1 LNHDA and CDR2 SQIVND (reference sequence). DNA of the CDR3: TGTGCCAGTAGTGAAGCTACAGGGGGCGGTTCGGAGACCCAGTACTTC. It encodes CASSEATGGGSETQYF.

In this sample, this clone turned up a few times. The chain uses TRBV5-5 and TRBJ2-5; perhaps TRBD2 as D (6 bases). Germline V CDR1 and CDR2: SGHKS, YYEKEE (reference sequence). Trimming cost V 0 bases and J 1 base, with 10 bases left between them. The CDR3 length is 15 residues. Here the CDR3 reads CASSLVGDSQETQYF. The DNA for the CDR3 is TGTGCCAGCAGCTTGGTGGGGGACTCCCAAGAGACCCAGTACTTC.

The V call is TRBV4-1, the J call TRBJ1-4; D not resolved. The CDR3 is 13 amino acids. Per germline, CDR1 MGHRA and CDR2 YSYEKL. Trimming took off 1 base at V and 4 bases at J, with 4 bases between the two ends. CDR3 region: CASSQGINEKLFF. DNA of the CDR3: TGCGCCAGCAGCCAAGGGATTAATGAAAAACTGTTTTTT.

Written as DNA, the CDR3 is TGTGCCAGCAGGCCCAACGGGGGGTTCGGGGAGCTGTTTTTT. Its protein product is CASRPNGGFGELFF. The chain joins TRBV11-3 to TRBJ2-2; 7 positions agree with TRBD2. The CDR3 totals 14 residues. CDR1 is SGHNT and CDR2 is YENEEA in the germline V gene. V was pared by 6 bases and J by 7 bases, with 8 bases of the junction left unmatched.

The genes are TRBV5-1 and TRBJ2-5; 9 bases map to TRBD1. The junction had 7 bases not matched to a gene; V was cut back by 4 bases and J by 3 bases. The germline CDR1 and CDR2 sequences are SGHRS and YFSETQ. This CDR3 region has 15 residues. The DNA for the CDR3 is TGCGCCAGCAGCAACAGGGGGCGTAAGGAAGAGACCCAGTACTTC. Encoded protein: CASSNRGRKEETQYF.

The chain uses TRBV7-2 and TRBJ1-1; D is uncertain. Trimming cost V 1 base and J 3 bases, with 9 bases left between them. Looked up from germline, CDR1 is SGHTA and CDR2 is FQGNSA. This CDR3 is 14 amino acids long. CDR3 coding DNA: TGTGCCAGCAGCTTAGGGCCTGCAGACACTGAAGCTTTCTTT. Protein product: CASSLGPADTEAFF.